The sequence of this TCR beta chain was determined in a study of T cell repertoires in cytomegalovirus infection. About the study: Evidence of both CMV infection and a matching HLA type came from public TCR beta signatures. Study-wide points: The ex vivo response was dominated by HLA-C-restricted CMV-specific TCR beta clonotypes. Frequencies of public TCR beta families were cumulated, and this identified carriers of CMV plus the relevant HLA.

The germline V gene has CDR1 DFQATT and CDR2 SNEGSKA (reference sequence). This CDR3 has 14 amino acids. V was clipped by 5 bases and J by 8 bases, with 19 bases between them. TCRdb recomputed calls from the reads with MiXCR, one row per CDR3 protein. The sample records about 450,000 distinct CDR3 sequences, around 32% being singletons. In this sample, this clonotype turned up a few times. Its antigen is undetermined. Sequences were obtained from PBMCs. The sequence was obtained from a human donor in good health (CMV status not recorded). Some clones in this sample may be carry-over from other donors' samples. The chain is built from TRBV20-1 and TRBJ2-1; weak D call: TRBD2 (7 bases). The CDR3 loop is CSAPELGGAHEQFF. CDR3 nucleotides: TGCAGTGCTCCCGAATTGGGGGGGGCCCATGAGCAGTTCTTC.